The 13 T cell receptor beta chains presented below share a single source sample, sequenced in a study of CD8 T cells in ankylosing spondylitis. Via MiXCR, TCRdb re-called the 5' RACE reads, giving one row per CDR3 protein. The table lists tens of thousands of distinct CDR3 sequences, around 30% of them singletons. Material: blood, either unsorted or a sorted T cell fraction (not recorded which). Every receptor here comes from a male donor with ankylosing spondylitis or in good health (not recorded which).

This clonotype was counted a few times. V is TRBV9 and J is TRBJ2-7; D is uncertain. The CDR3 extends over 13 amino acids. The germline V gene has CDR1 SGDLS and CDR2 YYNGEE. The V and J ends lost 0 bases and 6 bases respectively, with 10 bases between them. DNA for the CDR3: TGTGCCAGCAGCGTAGGTCTTCGGTTCGAGCAGTACTTC. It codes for CASSVGLRFEQYF.

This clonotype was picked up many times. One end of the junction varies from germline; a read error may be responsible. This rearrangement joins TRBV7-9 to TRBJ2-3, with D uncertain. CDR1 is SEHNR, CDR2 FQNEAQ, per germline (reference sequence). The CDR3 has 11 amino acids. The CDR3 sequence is CASSLADTQYF. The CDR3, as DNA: TGTGCCAGCAGTTTAGCAGATACGCAGTATTTT.

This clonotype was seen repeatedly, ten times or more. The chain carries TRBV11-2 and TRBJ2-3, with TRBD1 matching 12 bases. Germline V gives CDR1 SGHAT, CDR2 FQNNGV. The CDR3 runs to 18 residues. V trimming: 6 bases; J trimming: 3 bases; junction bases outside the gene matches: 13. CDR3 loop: CASRSGTGGSDSTDTQYF. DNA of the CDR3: TGTGCCAGCAGGAGCGGGACAGGGGGCTCAGATAGTACAGATACGCAGTATTTT.

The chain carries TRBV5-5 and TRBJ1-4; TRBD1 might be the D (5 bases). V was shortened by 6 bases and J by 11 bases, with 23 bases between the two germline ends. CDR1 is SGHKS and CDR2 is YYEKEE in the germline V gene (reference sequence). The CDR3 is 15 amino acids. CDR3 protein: CASTLVVSLGAKLFF. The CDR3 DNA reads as TGTGCCAGCACACTCGTCGTATCTCTAGGGGCGAAACTGTTTTTT.

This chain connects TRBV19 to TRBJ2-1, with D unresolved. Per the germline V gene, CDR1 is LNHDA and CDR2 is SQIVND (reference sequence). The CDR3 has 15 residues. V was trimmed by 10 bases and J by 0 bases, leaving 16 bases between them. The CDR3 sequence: CATQDGSSSYNEQFF. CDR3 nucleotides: TGTGCCACCCAGGACGGCTCCAGCTCCTACAATGAGCAGTTCTTC.

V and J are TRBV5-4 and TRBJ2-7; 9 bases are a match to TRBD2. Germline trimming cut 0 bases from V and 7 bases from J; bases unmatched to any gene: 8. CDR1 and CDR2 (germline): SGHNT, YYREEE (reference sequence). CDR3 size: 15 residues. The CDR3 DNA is TGTGCCAGCAGCTTGGGGGTAGCGGGAGTCGGTGAGCAGTACTTC. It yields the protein CASSLGVAGVGEQYF.

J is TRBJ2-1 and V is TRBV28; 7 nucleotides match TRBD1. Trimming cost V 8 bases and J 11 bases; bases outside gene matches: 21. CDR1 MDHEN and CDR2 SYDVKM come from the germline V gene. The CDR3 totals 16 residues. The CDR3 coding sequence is TGTGCCAGCCATCTTACCCGGGACAGCGTCCTAACTAAGCAGTTCTTC. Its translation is CASHLTRDSVLTKQFF.

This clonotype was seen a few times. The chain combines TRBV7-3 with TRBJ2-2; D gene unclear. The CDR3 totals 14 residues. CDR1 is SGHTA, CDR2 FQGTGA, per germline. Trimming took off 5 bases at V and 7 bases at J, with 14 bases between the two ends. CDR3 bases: TGTGCCAGCAGCCTCGAGCCCGGCGTCGGGGAGCTGTTTTTT. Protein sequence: CASSLEPGVGELFF.

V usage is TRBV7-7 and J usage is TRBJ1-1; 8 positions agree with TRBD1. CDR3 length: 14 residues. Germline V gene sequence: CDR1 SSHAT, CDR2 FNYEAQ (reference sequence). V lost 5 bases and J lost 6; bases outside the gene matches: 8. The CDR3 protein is CASSPIGRGPEAFF. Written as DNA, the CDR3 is TGTGCCAGCAGCCCGATTGGCAGGGGGCCTGAAGCTTTCTTT.

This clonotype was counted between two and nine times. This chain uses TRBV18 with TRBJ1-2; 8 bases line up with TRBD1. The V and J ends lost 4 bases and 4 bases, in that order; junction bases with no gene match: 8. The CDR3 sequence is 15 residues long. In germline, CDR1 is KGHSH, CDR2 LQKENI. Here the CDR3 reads CASSQQDRAPYGYTF. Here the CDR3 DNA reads TGTGCCAGCTCACAGCAGGACAGGGCCCCCTATGGCTACACCTTC.

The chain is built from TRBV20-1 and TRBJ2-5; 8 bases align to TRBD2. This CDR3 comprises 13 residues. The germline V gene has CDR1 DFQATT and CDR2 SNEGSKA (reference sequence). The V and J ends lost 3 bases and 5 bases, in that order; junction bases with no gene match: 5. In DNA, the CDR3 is TGCAGTGCTAGTCGGGAGGGCCGGGAGACCCAGTACTTC. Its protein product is CSASREGRETQYF.

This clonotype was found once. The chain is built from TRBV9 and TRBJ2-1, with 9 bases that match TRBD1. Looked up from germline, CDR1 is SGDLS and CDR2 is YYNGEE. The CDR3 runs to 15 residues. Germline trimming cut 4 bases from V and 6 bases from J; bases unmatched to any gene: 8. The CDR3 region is CASSPAGTGTNEQFF. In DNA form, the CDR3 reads TGTGCCAGCAGCCCTGCCGGGACAGGGACCAATGAGCAGTTCTTC.

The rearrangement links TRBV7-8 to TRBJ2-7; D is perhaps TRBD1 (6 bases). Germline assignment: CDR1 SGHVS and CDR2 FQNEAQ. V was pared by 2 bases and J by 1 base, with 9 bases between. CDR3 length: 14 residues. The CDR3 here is CASSLRGQSYEQYV. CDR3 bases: TGTGCCAGCAGCTTAAGAGGACAGTCCTACGAGCAGTACGTC.